What follows is one T cell receptor beta chain and its context. Its antigen is currently unknown. The sample originates from a study of identical twins. Study outcomes and limitations: The authors drew conclusions from cross-sectional statistical analysis rather than following the same donors. For out-of-frame alpha sequences shared by twins, low generation probability was in excess.

Trimming took 0 bases from V and 2 from J, leaving 8 bases between them. There are 15 residues in the CDR3. CDR1 and CDR2 from the germline V gene are ENHRY and SYGVKD. Template switching added a universal primer site; cDNA carried unique molecular identifiers. TCRdb reprocessed the 5' RACE reads with MiXCR, giving one entry per CDR3 protein. The table lists 750,000 to 950,000 distinct CDR3 sequences, 9% to 15% of them singletons. This sample also belongs to another study, concerning yellow fever vaccine responses in identical twins.

The TCR originated in a woman between 18 and 29 years old in good health. The specimen was PBMCs. The chain combines TRBV10-3 with TRBJ1-5, with no clear D. CDR3 sequence reads: CAISESWVGNQPQHF. CDR3 DNA sequence: TGTGCCATCAGTGAGTCGTGGGTGGGCAATCAGCCCCAGCATTTT.